This TCR beta chain derives from a study of shared clonotypes between healthy human individuals. General study findings and limits: When naive CD4 clonotypes were compared across a handful of donors, about 4.8% were shared. Unshared clonotypes carried lower generation probabilities than those common to all four donors.

To note about this clone: Its specificity is unknown.

Genomic DNA of each subset was evenly split across several immunoSEQ plates. The method was immunoSEQ multiplex PCR; TCRdb's version includes in-frame clones alone and lacks a portion of them. Here the sample spans 2,100,000 or so clones, 90% to 96% being singletons. The germline gives CDR1 SEHNR, CDR2 FQNEAQ (reference sequence). Trimming removed 5 bases from V and 4 bases from J, with 15 bases in between. This CDR3 comprises 15 residues. This TCR was recovered from a man between 18 and 35 years old in good health. The chain recombines TRBV7-9 with TRBJ1-3; no definite D call. The sequenced material came from naive CD4+ T cells sorted from blood. The subset: CD45RA+ positively selected. CDR3 sequence (DNA): TGTGCCAGCAGCACACTCAGTTTCTCGGGAAACACCATATATTTT. Its translation is CASSTLSFSGNTIYF.